This T cell receptor (beta chain) was found in a study of a mutant IDH1 vaccine in newly diagnosed glioma. Study as a whole: The first vaccination came 4-6 weeks after radiotherapy alone, or with temozolomide cycles.

Measured with immunoSEQ multiplex PCR; TCRdb has only the in-frame clones, and not every one. The repertoire consists of around 42,000 clones, with approximately 85% occurring once and the leading ten covering 1.5% to 2%. The CDR3 has 15 residues. V lost 7 bases and J 0 bases, leaving 13 bases between the germline ends. Germline loops: CDR1 WNHNN, CDR2 SYGVQD (reference sequence). Regarding time point: week 5, during vaccination. Every vaccination contained 300 ug of the mutant IDH1 20-mer peptide and was paired with topical imiquimod. Findings of the study overall: No link was apparently found between pseudoprogression and changes in top peripheral T cell clonotypes.

For this clone: No antigen is known for it.

Source: PBMCs, taken from a glioma patient whose treatment included an IDH1 peptide vaccine. The chain links TRBV10-1 to TRBJ1-5; possible D gene TRBD1, 6 bases. The sequence came from a man in his forties with glioma. The CDR3 DNA reads as TGCGCCAGCACCGCGGACAGTTATAGCAATCAGCCCCAGCATTTT. Its protein product is CASTADSYSNQPQHF.